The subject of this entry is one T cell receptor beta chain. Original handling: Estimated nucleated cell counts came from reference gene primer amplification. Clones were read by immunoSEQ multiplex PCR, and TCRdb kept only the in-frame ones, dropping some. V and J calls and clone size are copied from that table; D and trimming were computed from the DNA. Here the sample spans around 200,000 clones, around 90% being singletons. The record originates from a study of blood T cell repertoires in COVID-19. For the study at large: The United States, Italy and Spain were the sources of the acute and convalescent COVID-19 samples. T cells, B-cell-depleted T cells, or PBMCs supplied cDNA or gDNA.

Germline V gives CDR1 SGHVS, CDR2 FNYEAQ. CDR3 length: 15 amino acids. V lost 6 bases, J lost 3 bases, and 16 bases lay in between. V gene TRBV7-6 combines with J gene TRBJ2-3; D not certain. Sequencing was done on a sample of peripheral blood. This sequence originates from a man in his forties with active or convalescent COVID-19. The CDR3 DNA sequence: TGTGCCAGCAGTCCTTGGCAGCCGGGTACAGATACGCAGTATTTT. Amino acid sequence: CASSPWQPGTDTQYF.